The 26 T cell receptor beta chains below were found in one sample sequenced in a study of T-cell reconstitution after alpha-beta-depleted transplantation in children. Preparation of the TCRbeta library used unique molecular identifiers. Via MiXCR, TCRdb re-called the PCR reads, giving one row per CDR3 protein. The sample consists of roughly 82,000 distinct CDR3 sequences, around 14% of them appearing once. Sequenced here: PBMCs, mostly from graft donor cells, sampled 180 days after TCRalphabeta/CD19-depleted stem cell transplant. These receptors came from a male patient aged 2 to 10 who had a stem cell transplant for acute lymphoblastic leukemia, so the T cells may come from the graft donor.

The chain couples TRBV18 to TRBJ1-5; D is possibly TRBD1 (6 bases). The CDR3 extends over 14 amino acids. In germline, CDR1 is KGHSH, CDR2 LQKENI. The V and J ends lost 4 bases and 7 bases respectively, with 14 bases between them. CDR3 sequence reads: CASSQVRGEQPQHF. Here the CDR3 DNA reads TGTGCCAGCTCACAGGTCAGGGGTGAGCAGCCCCAGCATTTT.

This clonotype has a count of ten or more. The V gene is TRBV12-3 or TRBV12-4, the J gene TRBJ2-7, with D unclear. V gave up 3 bases and J gave up 7 bases, with 10 bases separating them. This CDR3 contains 12 residues. CDR3 DNA: TGTGCCAGCAGTTTTAGGGATCAAGAGCAGTACTTC. This translates into CASSFRDQEQYF.

This clonotype appeared a few times. The J gene is TRBJ1-1, the V gene TRBV5-4; unclear D gene. CDR3 length equals 12 residues. Deletions cut 4 bases from V and 4 bases from J, with 8 bases between. Per germline, CDR1 SGHNT and CDR2 YYREEE (reference sequence). CDR3 loop: CASSAGFTEAFF. The DNA for the CDR3 is TGTGCCAGCAGCGCGGGATTCACTGAAGCTTTCTTT.

The chain uses TRBV4-2 and TRBJ2-1; 7 nucleotides match TRBD1. This CDR3 comprises 13 residues. Germline CDR1 LGHNA, CDR2 YNFKEQ. The V and J ends lost 10 bases and 3 bases, in that order; junction bases with no gene match: 6. The DNA of the CDR3 is TGTGCCATCCGACCAGGGGGCTACAATGAGCAGTTCTTC. Encoded protein: CAIRPGGYNEQFF.

This clonotype was counted ten times or more. The chain uses TRBV10-3 and TRBJ1-1; 8 positions match TRBD1. This CDR3 contains 15 residues. V dropped 6 bases and J dropped 0; count of bases not matched to a gene: 6. CDR1 and CDR2 (germline): ENHRY, SYGVKD. CDR3 residues: CAISQGARVNTEAFF. DNA for the CDR3: TGTGCCATCAGCCAGGGGGCCCGTGTGAACACTGAAGCTTTCTTT.

This clonotype came up a few times. The rearrangement joins TRBV5-1 to TRBJ2-6; 7 nucleotides line up with TRBD1. Trimming removed 0 bases from V and 4 bases from J; junction bases left unmatched: 13. CDR1 is SGHRS and CDR2 is YFSETQ in the germline V gene. The CDR3 covers 19 residues. The CDR3 DNA reads TGCGCCAGCAGCTTGGTGGGCAGGGGGTCCTCCTCGGGGGCCAACGTCCTGACTTTC. As protein: CASSLVGRGSSSGANVLTF.

The chain joins TRBV9 to TRBJ2-3; 8 nucleotides line up with TRBD2. With 4 bases clipped from V and 1 base from J, the junction kept 5 bases outside the gene matches. Germline CDR1 and CDR2: SGDLS and YYNGEE. The CDR3 is 15 amino acids. The CDR3 reads CASSQAGDGTDTQYF. The CDR3 DNA sequence: TGTGCCAGCAGCCAAGCGGGAGACGGCACAGATACGCAGTATTTT.

Only a few counts were recorded for this clonotype. V and J are TRBV15 and TRBJ2-3; 12 bases map to TRBD2. V shed 1 base and J 10 bases; nucleotides not matched to a gene: 6. The CDR3 covers 15 residues. The germline gives CDR1 LNHNV, CDR2 YYDKDF (reference sequence). Here the CDR3 DNA reads TGTGCCACCAGCAGAGTCGCACTAGCGGGGGGCGCGCAGTATTTT. The encoded protein is CATSRVALAGGAQYF.

This clonotype turned up a few times. The chain couples TRBV27 to TRBJ1-3; 7 bases map to TRBD1. V lost 3 bases, J lost 0 bases, and 2 bases stayed unmatched. CDR3 size: 15 residues. CDR1 and CDR2 from the germline V gene are MNHEY and SMNVEV (reference sequence). The DNA for the CDR3 is TGTGCCAGCAGTTTCAGGGGGACCTCTGGAAACACCATATATTTT. Its protein product is CASSFRGTSGNTIYF.

The chain uses TRBV20-1 and TRBJ2-7; 10 nucleotides match TRBD2. J lost 3 bases, V lost 0 bases, and 14 bases had no gene match. This CDR3 is 18 amino acids long. Germline assignment: CDR1 DFQATT and CDR2 SNEGSKA (reference sequence). The CDR3 loop is CSAREERGGPLSRYEQYF. CDR3 DNA sequence: TGCAGTGCTAGAGAGGAGCGGGGGGGCCCTTTATCCCGCTACGAGCAGTACTTC.

A word on this clonotype: At one of its ends the junction is not consistent with the germline gene, which may arise from a read error. This chain uses TRBV7-7 with TRBJ1-1; D perhaps matches TRBD1 (5 bases). This CDR3 region has 15 residues. Germline V lookup: CDR1 SSHAT, CDR2 FNYEAQ (reference sequence). CDR3: CASSPMTAPNTEAFF. The CDR3 coding sequence is TGTGCTAGCAGCCCGATGACAGCGCCGAACACTGAAGCTTTCTTT.

This clonotype was seen a handful of times. The chain recombines TRBV9 with TRBJ1-2, with TRBD1 matching 10 bases. The germline V gene has CDR1 SGDLS and CDR2 YYNGEE. Trimming removed 4 bases from V and 6 bases from J; junction bases left unmatched: 3. There are 13 residues in the CDR3. The CDR3 DNA follows: TGTGCCAGCAGCCCAGGGACAGGGGATGGCTACACCTTC. Amino acid sequence: CASSPGTGDGYTF.

This clonotype was observed a handful of times. The chain has TRBV12-3 or TRBV12-4 and TRBJ1-1; tentatively, D is TRBD1 (6 bases). This CDR3 has 11 amino acids. The V end was cut by 7 bases, the J end by 10 bases, with 13 bases between. In DNA, the CDR3 is TGTGCCAGCACCCCCGGGGGGGCAGCTTTCTTT. Encoded protein: CASTPGGAAFF.

In this sample, this clonotype turned up a few times. This chain connects TRBV7-2 to TRBJ2-2, with a weak D call TRBD2 (6 bases). V lost 8 bases, J lost 5 bases, and 24 bases lay in between. In germline, CDR1 is SGHTA, CDR2 FQGNSA. This CDR3 is built from 17 residues. The CDR3 loop reads CASRPGGGTSRTGELFF. CDR3 coding DNA: TGTGCCAGCCGCCCCGGAGGCGGGACCTCGAGGACCGGGGAGCTGTTTTTT.

In this sample, this clonotype turned up a few times. The chain joins TRBV24-1 to TRBJ2-7; TRBD2 matches at 7 bases. Germline lookup yields CDR1 KGHDR and CDR2 SFDVKD. J was trimmed by 6 bases and V by 6 bases; bases with no gene match: 7. The CDR3 sequence is 13 residues long. The CDR3 bases are TGTGCCACCAGTCGGGGAGCGGGACGCGAGCAGTACTTC. Its protein is CATSRGAGREQYF.

The rearrangement uses TRBV28 and TRBJ1-2, with 8 bases lining up with TRBD1. CDR3 length: 16 residues. After removal of 2 bases from V and 4 bases from J, the junction contained 9 bases not matched to a gene. The germline V gene encodes CDR1 MDHEN and CDR2 SYDVKM. DNA for the CDR3: TGTGCCAGCAGTTTAATTGGGGCAGGGGGCAGCTATGGCTACACCTTC. Its translation: CASSLIGAGGSYGYTF.

This clonotype was found many times. The V call is TRBV20-1, the J call TRBJ2-1, with a tentative D call TRBD2 (6 bases). Germline loops: CDR1 DFQATT, CDR2 SNEGSKA (reference sequence). This CDR3 spans 16 amino acids. The germline V and J ends were trimmed by 3 bases and 2 bases, with 17 bases remaining between them. The CDR3 region is CSARPRLASTYNEQFF. The CDR3 DNA is TGCAGTGCTAGGCCCCGGCTAGCGAGCACCTACAATGAGCAGTTCTTC.

This clonotype was counted a few times. This chain joins TRBV11-2 and TRBJ2-3; TRBD2 matches 14 bases. The CDR3 consists of 19 residues. Germline V gene data show CDR1 as SGHAT and CDR2 as FQNNGV. V shed 5 bases, J shed 3 bases, and the junction held 13 bases outside the gene matches. CDR3 region: CASSPIGTSGRSETDTQYF. The CDR3 DNA sequence: TGTGCCAGCAGCCCGATTGGGACTAGCGGGAGATCCGAGACAGATACGCAGTATTTT.

The chain recombines TRBV6-5 with TRBJ2-7; D possibly matches TRBD1 or TRBD2 (5 bases each). Germline V gene lookup returns CDR1 MNHEY and CDR2 SVGAGI. CDR3 length: 12 amino acids. The V and J ends lost 2 bases and 4 bases respectively, with 6 bases between them. The CDR3 here is CASSYEGYEQYF. The CDR3 DNA reads TGTGCCAGCAGTTACGAGGGGTACGAGCAGTACTTC.

In this sample, this clonotype turned up a few times. V is TRBV5-1 and J is TRBJ2-7; D may be TRBD2 (6 bases). CDR1 and CDR2 from the germline V gene are SGHRS and YFSETQ. V was shortened by 5 bases and J by 0 bases, with 12 bases between the two germline ends. The length of the CDR3 is 14 residues. The CDR3 protein is CASRGDSHSYEQYF. In DNA, the CDR3 is TGCGCCAGCAGAGGGGACTCCCACTCCTACGAGCAGTACTTC.

This clonotype appeared a few times. The rearrangement uses TRBV20-1 and TRBJ1-1, with unresolved D. The CDR3 has 12 amino acids. From germline, CDR1 is DFQATT and CDR2 SNEGSKA (reference sequence). V lost 8 bases, J lost 1 base, and 11 bases lay in between. DNA for the CDR3: TGCAGTACCCGTAGACCGAACACTGAAGCTTTCTTT. Its protein product is CSTRRPNTEAFF.

This clonotype was seen many times. The chain links TRBV20-1 to TRBJ2-7, with unresolved D. V dropped 5 bases and J dropped 0 bases, with 8 bases sitting between them. The CDR3 totals 12 residues. CDR1 is DFQATT and CDR2 is SNEGSKA in the germline V gene (reference sequence). The CDR3 sequence: CSAGVRSYEQYF. In DNA form, the CDR3 reads TGCAGTGCTGGAGTCCGCTCCTACGAGCAGTACTTC.

This clonotype has just a few counts. This chain links TRBV7-6 with TRBJ1-1, with TRBD1 matching 9 bases. There are 15 residues in the CDR3. Looked up from germline, CDR1 is SGHVS and CDR2 is FNYEAQ. V dropped 0 bases and J dropped 5; count of bases not matched to a gene: 4. The CDR3 reads CASSLAGQGETEAFF. CDR3 bases: TGTGCCAGCAGCTTAGCGGGACAGGGAGAAACTGAAGCTTTCTTT.

This clonotype appeared a few times. The chain is built from TRBV9 and TRBJ2-2, with a weak D call TRBD2 (6 bases). The germline CDR1 and CDR2 sequences are SGDLS and YYNGEE. V lost 0 bases and J 1 base, leaving 10 bases between the germline ends. CDR3 size: 16 residues. CDR3 DNA: TGTGCCAGCAGCGTAGGCACGGGACTGAACACCGGGGAGCTGTTTTTT. Protein sequence: CASSVGTGLNTGELFF.

The genes are TRBV24-1 and TRBJ2-3, with a possible D match to TRBD1 (6 bases). Germline CDR1 is KGHDR and CDR2 is SFDVKD. The CDR3 spans 17 residues. The V gene lost 4 bases and the J gene lost 0 bases, with 16 bases spanning the gap. DNA of the CDR3: TGTGCCACCAGTGAGGCCGGGACACCCGCTAGCACAGATACGCAGTATTTT. Its protein product is CATSEAGTPASTDTQYF.

This clonotype turned up a few times. The chain uses TRBV11-2 and TRBJ1-4, with 7 bases matching TRBD1. The CDR3 length is 19 residues. The junction had 17 bases not matched to a gene; V was cut back by 0 bases and J by 7 bases. Germline CDR1 reads SGHAT; CDR2 reads FQNNGV. CDR3 amino acids: CASSLDVGGPGTVLEKLFF. DNA of the CDR3: TGTGCCAGCAGCTTAGATGTAGGAGGCCCCGGGACAGTTCTTGAAAAACTGTTTTTT.